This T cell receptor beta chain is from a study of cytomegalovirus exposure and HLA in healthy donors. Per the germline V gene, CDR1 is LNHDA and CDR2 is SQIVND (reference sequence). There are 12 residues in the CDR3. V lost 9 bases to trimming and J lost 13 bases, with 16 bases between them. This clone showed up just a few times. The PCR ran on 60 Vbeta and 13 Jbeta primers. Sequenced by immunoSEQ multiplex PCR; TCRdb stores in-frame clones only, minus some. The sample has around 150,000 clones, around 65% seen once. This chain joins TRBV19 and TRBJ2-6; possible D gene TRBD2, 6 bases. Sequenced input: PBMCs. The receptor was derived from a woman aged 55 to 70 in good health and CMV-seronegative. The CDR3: CASGGRSDVLTF. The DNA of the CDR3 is TGTGCCAGCGGGGGACGGTCCGATGTCCTGACTTTC.